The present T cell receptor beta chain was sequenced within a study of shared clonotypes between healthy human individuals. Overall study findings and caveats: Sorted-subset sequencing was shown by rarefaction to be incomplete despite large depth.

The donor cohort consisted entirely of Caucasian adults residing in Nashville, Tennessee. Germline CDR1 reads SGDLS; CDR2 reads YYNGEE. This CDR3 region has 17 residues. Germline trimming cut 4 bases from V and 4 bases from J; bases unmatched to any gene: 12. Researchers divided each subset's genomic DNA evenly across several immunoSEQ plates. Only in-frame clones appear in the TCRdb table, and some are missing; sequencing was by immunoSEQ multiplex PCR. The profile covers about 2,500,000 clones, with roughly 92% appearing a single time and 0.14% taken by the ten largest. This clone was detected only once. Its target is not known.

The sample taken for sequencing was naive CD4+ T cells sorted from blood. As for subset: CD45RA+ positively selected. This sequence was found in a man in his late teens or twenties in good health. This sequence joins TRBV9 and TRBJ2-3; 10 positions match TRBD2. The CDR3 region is CASSIGPRSGRADTQYF. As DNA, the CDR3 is TGTGCCAGCAGCATAGGCCCTAGGAGCGGGAGGGCAGATACGCAGTATTTT. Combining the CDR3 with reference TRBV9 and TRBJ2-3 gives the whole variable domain DSGVTQTPKHLITATGQRVTLRCSPRSGDLSVYWYQQSLDQGLQFLIQYYNGEERAKGNILERFSAQQFPDLHSELNLSSLELGDSALYFCASSIGPRSGRADTQYFGPGTRLTVL.